The 23 T cell receptor beta chains in this list originate from one sample, sequenced in a study of blood T cell repertoires in COVID-19 (TCRdb year 2020). Library method: the immunoSEQ multiplex PCR assay. What TCRdb holds here is the immuneACCESS table cut down to in-frame rearrangements. Part of the clones is not present; checked against another copy, under half of the missing clones reflect an unresolved V gene, and the others are unexplained. Recorded for this sample are 200,000 to 250,000 clones; over 75% of them occurred a single time. The ten largest clones take up roughly 12% of the sample. The source material was peripheral blood. Receptors originate from a man in his forties or fifties with COVID-19, enrolled during active disease.

The chain links TRBV11-2 to TRBJ2-7, with 9 bases aligning to TRBD2. Per germline, CDR1 SGHAT and CDR2 FQNNGV. CDR3 length: 17 amino acids. Trimming at V came to 1 base and at J to 0 bases, leaving 7 bases not matched to a gene. CDR3 residues: CASSLVPTSGRSYEQYF. The DNA for the CDR3 is TGTGCCAGCAGCTTAGTGCCGACTAGCGGCCGCTCCTACGAGCAGTACTTC. The whole variable domain, filled in from reference TRBV11-2 and TRBJ2-7, reads EAGVAQSPRYKIIEKRQSVAFWCNPISGHATLYWYQQILGQGPKLLIQFQNNGVVDDSQLPKDRFSAERLKGVDSTLKIQPAKLEDSAVYLCASSLVPTSGRSYEQYFGPGTRLTVT.

This sequence joins TRBV4-1 and TRBJ2-3; tentatively, D is TRBD1 (6 bases). Germline CDR1 reads MGHRA; CDR2 reads YSYEKL. The CDR3 spans 15 residues. V was pared by 1 base and J by 3 bases, with 11 bases between. CDR3: CASSQALGTTDTQYF. CDR3 sequence (DNA): TGCGCCAGCAGCCAAGCTCTGGGGACAACAGATACGCAGTATTTT.

This chain uses TRBV6-6 with TRBJ1-1; 7 positions match TRBD1. The CDR3 loop spans 13 amino acids. The V and J ends lost 8 bases and 6 bases, in that order; junction bases with no gene match: 9. Per germline, CDR1 MNHNY and CDR2 SVGAGI (reference sequence). This CDR3 is CASLTAQGAEAFF. Written as DNA, the CDR3 is TGTGCCAGCCTCACAGCCCAGGGGGCTGAAGCTTTCTTT.

The chain carries TRBV7-9 and TRBJ1-6, with 7 nucleotides matching TRBD1. Germline loops: CDR1 SEHNR, CDR2 FQNEAQ (reference sequence). The CDR3 covers 16 residues. Losses at the gene ends were 4 bases for V and 6 bases for J; bases not matched to a gene: 9. CDR3 residues: CASSSDRTIINSPLHF. CDR3 DNA sequence: TGTGCCAGCAGCTCGGACAGGACCATCATTAATTCACCCCTCCACTTT.

This chain joins TRBV18 and TRBJ2-7, with 14 bases identical to TRBD2. Germline V CDR1 and CDR2: KGHSH, LQKENI. The CDR3 contains 16 residues. J lost 2 bases, V lost 0 bases, and 0 bases had no gene match. The CDR3 DNA is TGTGCCAGCTCACCACCGGGACTAGCGGGGGCCTACGAGCAGTACTTC. This gives the protein CASSPPGLAGAYEQYF.

The chain carries TRBV6-2 or TRBV6-3 and TRBJ2-1; D might be TRBD1 (6 bases). This CDR3 has 13 residues. The germline V gene has CDR1 MNHEY and CDR2 SVGEGT. V shed 5 bases and J shed 4 bases, with 9 bases lying between them. The CDR3: CASSTGRYNEQFF. CDR3 bases: TGTGCCAGCAGTACAGGGAGATACAATGAGCAGTTCTTC.

The CDR3 loop is CATSRETDGQPQHF. The CDR3 DNA follows: TGTGCCACCAGCAGGGAGACCGACGGTCAGCCCCAGCATTTT. The chain employs TRBV15 and TRBJ1-5; unclear D gene. The CDR3 is made up of 14 amino acids. Germline V gene data show CDR1 as LNHNV and CDR2 as YYDKDF (reference sequence). The V gene lost 3 bases and the J gene lost 6 bases, with 12 bases spanning the gap.

The V call is TRBV5-1, the J call TRBJ1-5; 7 bases agree with TRBD1. Trimming at V came to 4 bases and at J to 5 bases, leaving 12 bases not matched to a gene. CDR3 length equals 16 residues. Germline CDR1 reads SGHRS; CDR2 reads YFSETQ. CDR3 coding DNA: TGCGCCAGCAGCCTGGCCGGACAGGTTCCTTATCAGCCCCAGCATTTT. Translation gives CASSLAGQVPYQPQHF. The full variable domain, with the rest looked up from reference TRBV5-1 and TRBJ1-5, is KAGVTQTPRYLIKTRGQQVTLSCSPISGHRSVSWYQQTPGQGLQFLFEYFSETQRNKGNFPGRFSGRQFSNSRSEMNVSTLELGDSALYLCASSLAGQVPYQPQHFGDGTRLSIL.

The CDR3 bases are TGTGCCAGCAGTTTATATCCCGCGTACAATGAGCAGTTCTTC. Translation gives CASSLYPAYNEQFF. The V and J genes are TRBV27 and TRBJ2-1; D call uncertain. The CDR3 runs 14 residues. V was cut by 1 base and J by 4 bases, with 8 bases left in between. The germline gives CDR1 MNHEY, CDR2 SMNVEV (reference sequence).

The chain combines TRBV18 with TRBJ1-3; possibly TRBD1 for D (5 bases). V shed 5 bases and J shed 0 bases, with 11 bases lying between them. The CDR3 loop spans 15 amino acids. Germline assignment: CDR1 KGHSH and CDR2 LQKENI. Here the CDR3 reads CASSSTVPSGNTIYF. CDR3 bases: TGTGCCAGCTCATCGACAGTGCCCTCTGGAAACACCATATATTTT.

This chain joins TRBV27 and TRBJ2-1, with 7 bases lining up with TRBD1. The CDR3 covers 15 residues. CDR1 and CDR2 (germline): MNHEY, SMNVEV (reference sequence). The junction had 7 bases not matched to a gene; V was cut back by 5 bases and J by 3 bases. CDR3 DNA sequence: TGTGCCAGCAGTAACAGGGGACCGGGCTACAATGAGCAGTTCTTC. It codes for CASSNRGPGYNEQFF.

This rearrangement joins TRBV27 to TRBJ1-1, with D perhaps matching TRBD1 (5 bases). CDR1 is MNHEY, CDR2 SMNVEV, per germline (reference sequence). Trimming cost V 5 bases and J 1 base, with 14 bases left between them. The CDR3 runs 15 residues. CDR3 sequence: CASSPRQPRNTEAFF. In DNA form, the CDR3 reads TGTGCCAGCAGTCCACGACAGCCCCGGAACACTGAAGCTTTCTTT.

This rearrangement joins TRBV24-1 to TRBJ2-2; tentative D call: TRBD2 (5 bases). V dropped 4 bases and J dropped 5 bases, with 16 bases sitting between them. The CDR3 covers 16 residues. Germline-derived CDR1 and CDR2 are KGHDR and SFDVKD. The CDR3 region is CATSDPADHGTGELFF. The CDR3 DNA reads TGTGCCACCAGTGACCCAGCGGACCACGGTACCGGGGAGCTGTTTTTT.

This clone came up a few times. The V call is TRBV7-6, the J call TRBJ1-6; D perhaps matches TRBD1 (5 bases). This CDR3 has 17 residues. CDR1 is SGHVS and CDR2 is FNYEAQ in the germline V gene. Trimming cost V 4 bases and J 1 base, with 14 bases left between them. The CDR3 bases are TGTGCCAGCAGCTCACAGGTTGTCGGGTCCTATAATTCACCCCTCCACTTT. Residues: CASSSQVVGSYNSPLHF.

The rearrangement joins TRBV27 to TRBJ2-6, with TRBD1 matching 8 bases. Germline CDR1 is MNHEY and CDR2 is SMNVEV (reference sequence). With V trimmed by 5 bases and J by 4 bases, 7 bases remained unmatched. There are 16 residues in the CDR3. CDR3 loop: CASSQTDRAGANVLTF. The CDR3, as DNA: TGTGCCAGCAGTCAAACGGACAGGGCGGGGGCCAACGTCCTGACTTTC.

This chain joins TRBV3-1 (or the pseudogene TRBV3-2) and TRBJ1-5, with a tentative D call TRBD1 (5 bases). The CDR3 contains 15 residues. V gave up 4 bases and J gave up 4 bases, with 14 bases separating them. Germline loops: CDR1 LGHDT, CDR2 YNNKEL (reference sequence). The CDR3 coding sequence is TGTGCCAGCAGCCCTCGGGAGGGGACGAATCAGCCCCAGCATTTT. This sequence encodes CASSPREGTNQPQHF.

The chain uses TRBV29-1 and TRBJ1-2; 7 nucleotides match TRBD1. Germline lookup yields CDR1 SQVTM and CDR2 ANQGSEA. This CDR3 region has 16 residues. V trimming: 1 base; J trimming: 2 bases; junction bases outside the gene matches: 10. CDR3 sequence reads: CSVEAYLRTGNYGYTF. DNA for the CDR3: TGCAGCGTTGAAGCTTACCTGCGGACAGGAAACTATGGCTACACCTTC.

The chain couples TRBV11-1 to TRBJ2-3, with TRBD2 matching 7 bases. This CDR3 is 16 amino acids long. V lost 3 bases to trimming and J lost 0 bases; unmatched junction nucleotides: 6. CDR1 is SGHAT and CDR2 is FQDESV in the germline V gene (reference sequence). The CDR3 nucleotides read TGTGCCAGCAGCTTCTCTAGCGGAACTAGCACAGATACGCAGTATTTT. It encodes CASSFSSGTSTDTQYF.

The DNA of the CDR3 is TGTGCCAGCAGTTCGCGGGATGAGCAGTTCTTC. Its protein product is CASSSRDEQFF. V gene TRBV28 combines with J gene TRBJ2-1; TRBD2 is a possible D gene (5 bases). Trimming shortened V by 4 bases and J by 8 bases, and 6 bases separated the two germline ends. Germline V CDR1 and CDR2: MDHEN, SYDVKM. This CDR3 is 11 amino acids long. Full variable domain (outside the CDR3, taken from reference TRBV28 and TRBJ2-1): DVKVTQSSRYLVKRTGEKVFLECVQDMDHENMFWYRQDPGLGLRLIYFSYDVKMKEKGDIPEGYSVSREKKERFSLILESASTNQTSMYLCASSSRDEQFFGPGTRLTVL.

The chain couples TRBV5-4 to TRBJ2-5; D possibly corresponds to TRBD1 (6 bases). Trimming shortened V by 0 bases and J by 4 bases, and 13 bases separated the two germline ends. This CDR3 comprises 15 residues. The germline CDR1 and CDR2 sequences are SGHNT and YYREEE (reference sequence). CDR3 in amino acids: CASSLGLDSSETQYF. The CDR3 coding sequence is TGTGCCAGCAGCTTGGGCCTGGACAGTTCAGAGACCCAGTACTTC. Using reference TRBV5-4 and TRBJ2-5 for the parts outside the CDR3, the full variable domain is ETGVTQSPTHLIKTRGQQVTLRCSSQSGHNTVSWYQQALGQGPQFIFQYYREEENGRGNFPPRFSGLQFPNYSSELNVNALELDDSALYLCASSLGLDSSETQYFGPGTRLLVL.

This chain joins TRBV7-8 and TRBJ2-7, with TRBD1 matching 11 bases. V was pared by 1 base and J by 3 bases, with 14 bases of the junction left unmatched. Looked up from germline, CDR1 is SGHVS and CDR2 is FQNEAQ. The CDR3 loop spans 19 amino acids. Here the CDR3 reads CASSLDVPTGTGGNYEQYF. The CDR3 nucleotides read TGTGCCAGCAGCTTAGATGTTCCCACCGGGACAGGGGGAAACTACGAGCAGTACTTC.

The chain recombines TRBV12-3 or TRBV12-4 with TRBJ2-3, with D tentatively TRBD1 (5 bases). Trimming left V 6 bases short and J 5 bases short, with 12 bases between. This CDR3 is built from 13 residues. The CDR3 reads CASSQGPRDTQYF. CDR3 bases: TGTGCCAGCAGCCAGGGCCCCAGAGATACGCAGTATTTT.

The CDR3 bases are TGTGCCATCAGTGAGTCTATGGGAGTAGCCAAAAACATTCAGTACTTC. Translated, it gives CAISESMGVAKNIQYF. The V call is TRBV10-3, the J call TRBJ2-4, with D perhaps matching TRBD2 (5 bases). The germline CDR1 and CDR2 sequences are ENHRY and SYGVKD. This CDR3 spans 16 amino acids. The V gene lost 0 bases and the J gene lost 0 bases, with 9 bases spanning the gap.